This entry describes one TCR beta chain. In this sample, this clonotype turned up a few times. Its antigen is unknown. Base qualities are missing; no much larger clone stands one base away. Clipping removes 5 bases from V and 5 bases from J, with 5 as the unmatched junction base count. From cysteine to phenylalanine, the CDR3 is 14 amino acids long. The sequence is cut down to CDR3 DNA, 42 bases in frame from base 1. The germline V gene yields SGHVS for CDR1 and FNYEAQ for CDR2. The sample's treatment or condition label, in plain terms: allogeneic hematopoietic cell transplantation with graft depleted of TCRalphabeta T cells and CD19 B cells. TCRalphabeta/CD19-depleted allogeneic hematopoietic cell grafts were given to the transplant recipients, all of whom were children. This record comes from a study of T-cell reconstitution after alpha-beta-depleted transplantation in children (TCRdb year 2016). General notes on the study: Using TCR repertoire profiling, the study quantitatively followed how T-cell immune reconstitution unfolded in children after TCRalphabeta/CD19-depleted allogeneic hematopoietic cell transplantation.

The library relied on PCR. Sequencing used an Illumina HiSeq 2500. To normalize quantification of the TCRbeta repertoire, the TCR libraries were built with molecular barcoding that relied on unique molecular identifiers. TCRdb reworked the public reads: Q25 trimming with fastp, MiXCR clone assembly, productive beta chains retained. Here each entry gathers all rows of one CDR3 protein and keeps the most common genes and DNA. This sample lists 250,000 to 300,000 distinct CDR3 sequences; roughly 9.1% were detected once. The biggest ten clones account for approximately 7% of the sample. General findings and caveats noted by the study authors: The apparently early recovery of alphabetaT-cell counts about two months after transplant reportedly depended on only several hundred rapidly expanded clones that came from non-depleted graft cells. The frequencies of hyperexpanded clones fell over the following months, and after one year, T-cell counts and TCRbeta diversity were mostly attributed to newly produced T cells. In some patients, high TCRbeta diversity at day 60 was attributed to recipient T cells and intrathymic progenitors that had survived conditioning.

The sequence came from a boy under three years old with acute myeloid leukemia, due to receive a stem cell transplant. The sample here was PBMCs, taken before TCRalphabeta/CD19-depleted stem cell transplant. Recombination linked TRBV7-6 to TRBJ2-4; 8 middle bases align to TRBD2. Read as DNA, the sequence is TGTGCCAGCAGCCCCACGGGGGGGGAAAACATTCAGTACTTC. Translated, it reads CASSPTGGENIQYF.